What follows is one TCR beta chain and its context. TCRdb keeps only in-frame clones here, not all; method: immunoSEQ multiplex PCR. Of more than 350,000 clones in the sample, more than 70% were seen once. Trimming took off 4 bases at V and 2 bases at J, with 18 bases between the two ends. The germline V gene encodes CDR1 SQVTM and CDR2 ANQGSEA. CDR3 length: 16 residues. This entry is derived from a study of blood T cell repertoires in COVID-19. This rearrangement joins TRBV29-1 to TRBJ2-1; TRBD2 is a possible D gene (7 bases). Sequencing was done on a sample of peripheral blood. The TCR was taken from a woman aged 30 to 39 with COVID-19, enrolled during active disease. Here the CDR3 DNA reads TGCAGCGTTGCCGCGGGGGCGGGTCGCACCTACAATGAGCAGTTCTTC. Translating gives CSVAAGAGRTYNEQFF.